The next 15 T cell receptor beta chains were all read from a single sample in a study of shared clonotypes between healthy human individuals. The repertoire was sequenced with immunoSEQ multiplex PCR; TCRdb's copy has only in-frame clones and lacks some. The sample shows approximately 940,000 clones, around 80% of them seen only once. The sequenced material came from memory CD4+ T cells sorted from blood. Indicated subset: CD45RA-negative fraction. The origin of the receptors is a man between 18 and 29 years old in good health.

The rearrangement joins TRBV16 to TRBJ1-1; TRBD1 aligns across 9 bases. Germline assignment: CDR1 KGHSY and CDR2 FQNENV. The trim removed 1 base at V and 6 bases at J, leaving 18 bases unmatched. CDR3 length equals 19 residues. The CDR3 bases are TGTGCCAGCAGCCAATTAGATCAGGCAGGGACAGGGAAGGACGCTGAAGCTTTCTTT. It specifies CASSQLDQAGTGKDAEAFF.

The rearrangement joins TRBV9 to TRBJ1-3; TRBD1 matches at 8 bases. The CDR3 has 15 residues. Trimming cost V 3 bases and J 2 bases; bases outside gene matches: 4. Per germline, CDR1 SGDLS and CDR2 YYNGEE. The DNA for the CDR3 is TGTGCCAGCAGCGGACAGGGGAGAGCTGGAAACACCATATATTTT. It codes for CASSGQGRAGNTIYF.

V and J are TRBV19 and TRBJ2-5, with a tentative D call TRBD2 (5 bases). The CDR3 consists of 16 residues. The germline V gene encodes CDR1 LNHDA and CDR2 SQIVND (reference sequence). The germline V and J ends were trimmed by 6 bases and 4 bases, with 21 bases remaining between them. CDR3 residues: CASSKLHGGLLETQYF. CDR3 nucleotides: TGTGCCAGTAGCAAACTGCATGGAGGACTCTTAGAGACCCAGTACTTC.

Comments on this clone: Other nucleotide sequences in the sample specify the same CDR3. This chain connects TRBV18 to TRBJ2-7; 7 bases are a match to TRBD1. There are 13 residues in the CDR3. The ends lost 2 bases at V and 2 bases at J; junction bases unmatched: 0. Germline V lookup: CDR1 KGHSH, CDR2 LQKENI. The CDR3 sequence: CASSPTGAYEQYF. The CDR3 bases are TGTGCCAGCTCACCAACAGGGGCCTACGAGCAGTACTTC.

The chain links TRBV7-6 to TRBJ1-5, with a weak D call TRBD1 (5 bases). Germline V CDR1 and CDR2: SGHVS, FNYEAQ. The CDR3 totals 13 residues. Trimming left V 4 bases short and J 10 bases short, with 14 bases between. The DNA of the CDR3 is TGTGCCAGCAGCTCAGAACTGGGACTACCCCAGCATTTT. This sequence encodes CASSSELGLPQHF.

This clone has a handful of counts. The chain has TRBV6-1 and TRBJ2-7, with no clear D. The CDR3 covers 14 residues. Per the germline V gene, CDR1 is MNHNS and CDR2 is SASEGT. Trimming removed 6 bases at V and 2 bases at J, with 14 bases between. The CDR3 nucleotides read TGTGCCAGCAGGAACAATCTCTACCCCTACGAGCAGTACTTC. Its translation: CASRNNLYPYEQYF.

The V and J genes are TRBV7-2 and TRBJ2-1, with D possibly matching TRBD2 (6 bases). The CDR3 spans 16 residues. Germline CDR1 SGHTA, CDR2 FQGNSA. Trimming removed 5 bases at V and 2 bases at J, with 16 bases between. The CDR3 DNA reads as TGTGCCAGCAGCAGACTCACTGGCGGGACCTACAATGAGCAGTTCTTC. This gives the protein CASSRLTGGTYNEQFF.

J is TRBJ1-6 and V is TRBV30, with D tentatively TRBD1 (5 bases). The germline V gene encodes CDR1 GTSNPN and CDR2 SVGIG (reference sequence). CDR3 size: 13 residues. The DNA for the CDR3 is TGTGCACAGGCCGGGGGTCGGGATTCACCCCTCCACTTT. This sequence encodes CAQAGGRDSPLHF.

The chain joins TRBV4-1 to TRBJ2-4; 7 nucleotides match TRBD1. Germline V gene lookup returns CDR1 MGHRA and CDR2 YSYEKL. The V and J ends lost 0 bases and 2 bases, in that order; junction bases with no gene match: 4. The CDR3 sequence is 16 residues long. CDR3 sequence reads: CASSQEYRGTKNIQYF. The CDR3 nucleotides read TGCGCCAGCAGCCAAGAGTACAGGGGTACCAAAAACATTCAGTACTTC.

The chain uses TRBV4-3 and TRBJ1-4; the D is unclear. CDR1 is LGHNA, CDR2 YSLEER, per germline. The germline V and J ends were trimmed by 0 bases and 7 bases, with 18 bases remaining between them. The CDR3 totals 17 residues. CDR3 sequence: CASSQDPGGRFGEKLFF. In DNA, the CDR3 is TGCGCCAGCAGCCAAGACCCCGGCGGCAGGTTCGGTGAAAAACTGTTTTTT.

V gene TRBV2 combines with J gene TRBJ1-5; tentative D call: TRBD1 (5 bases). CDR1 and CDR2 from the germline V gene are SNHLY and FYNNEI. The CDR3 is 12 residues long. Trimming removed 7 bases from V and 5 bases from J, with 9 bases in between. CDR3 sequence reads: CASNRRDQPQHF. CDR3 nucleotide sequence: TGTGCCAGCAACAGGCGCGATCAGCCCCAGCATTTT.

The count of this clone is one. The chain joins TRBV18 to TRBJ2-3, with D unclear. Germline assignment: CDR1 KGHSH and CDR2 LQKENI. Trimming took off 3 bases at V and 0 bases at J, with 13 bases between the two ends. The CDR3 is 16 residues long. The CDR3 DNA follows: TGTGCCAGCTCACCGCGGCTTGGCGGTAGCACAGATACGCAGTATTTT. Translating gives CASSPRLGGSTDTQYF.

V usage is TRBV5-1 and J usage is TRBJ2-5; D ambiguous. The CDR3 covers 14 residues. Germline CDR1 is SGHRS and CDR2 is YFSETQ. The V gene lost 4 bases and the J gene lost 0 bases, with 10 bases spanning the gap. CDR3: CASSLPRDQETQYF. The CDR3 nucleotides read TGCGCCAGCAGCCTACCCAGAGACCAAGAGACCCAGTACTTC.

The CDR3 nucleotides are TGTGCCAGCAGCTTACCTTGGACAGGGGGCTATGGCTACACCTTC. Amino acids: CASSLPWTGGYGYTF. The chain links TRBV5-6 to TRBJ1-2; 10 bases are a match to TRBD1. CDR1 and CDR2 from the germline V gene are SGHDT and YYEEEE. V gave up 2 bases and J gave up 4 bases; unmatched junction bases: 5. The CDR3 sequence is 15 residues long.

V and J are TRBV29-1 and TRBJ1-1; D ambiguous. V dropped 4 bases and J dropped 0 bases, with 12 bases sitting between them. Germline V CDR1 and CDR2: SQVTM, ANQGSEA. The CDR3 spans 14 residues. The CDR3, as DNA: TGCAGCGTTGTCTTCGTGGAATTGAACACTGAAGCTTTCTTT. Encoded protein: CSVVFVELNTEAFF.